A single sample is the source of the 26 T cell receptor beta chains below, sequenced in a study of blood T cell repertoires in COVID-19. Data came from immunoSEQ multiplex PCR; TCRdb stores just in-frame clones and leaves some out. There are 300,000 to 400,000 clones in the sample; 87% occur only once, and about 6.3% lies in the top ten. The specimen sequenced was peripheral blood. These receptors were collected from a woman between 50 and 59 years old with COVID-19, enrolled during active disease.

This chain joins TRBV9 and TRBJ1-2; 11 positions agree with TRBD1. Germline V gene lookup returns CDR1 SGDLS and CDR2 YYNGEE. The CDR3 has 17 residues. V gave up 4 bases and J gave up 4 bases; unmatched junction bases: 12. CDR3 DNA sequence: TGTGCCAGCAGCATACAGAAAGGGACAGGGGGAAGCTATGGCTACACCTTC. It is translated as CASSIQKGTGGSYGYTF.

The J gene is TRBJ2-7, the V gene TRBV18; D gene ambiguous. Trimming left V 3 bases short and J 3 bases short, with 9 bases between. Germline V CDR1 and CDR2: KGHSH, LQKENI. This CDR3 is 13 amino acids long. The CDR3 DNA reads TGTGCCAGCTCACCCGACACAAGCTACGAGCAGTACTTC. It codes for CASSPDTSYEQYF.

The rearrangement uses TRBV3-1 (or the pseudogene TRBV3-2) and TRBJ2-7; maybe TRBD2 (6 bases). Germline V CDR1 and CDR2: LGHDT, YNNKEL (reference sequence). CDR3 length equals 15 residues. With 0 bases removed from V and 3 bases from J, the gap between germline ends came to 12 bases. In DNA, the CDR3 is TGTGCCAGCAGCCAAGAGGGACTCACTTTCTACGAGCAGTACTTC. The encoded protein is CASSQEGLTFYEQYF.

This chain links TRBV27 with TRBJ2-6; D is ambiguous. This CDR3 spans 16 amino acids. Trimming stripped 3 bases from V and 4 bases from J, with 13 bases between. CDR1 MNHEY and CDR2 SMNVEV come from the germline V gene (reference sequence). The CDR3 nucleotides are TGTGCCAGCAGTTTTACCGACATCCAGGGGGCCAACGTCCTGACTTTC. Translation: CASSFTDIQGANVLTF.

The chain is built from TRBV19 and TRBJ1-1, with TRBD1 matching 11 bases. The CDR3 is 14 residues long. The V gene end was trimmed by 10 bases and the J gene end by 6 bases; junction bases not matched to a gene: 10. Germline CDR1 LNHDA, CDR2 SQIVND (reference sequence). The CDR3 region has the DNA TGTGCCACCCGGGACAGGGGGGCAGGTGCTGAAGCTTTCTTT. Encoded protein: CATRDRGAGAEAFF.

The chain has TRBV19 and TRBJ1-2; TRBD1 is a possible D gene (6 bases). Germline assignment: CDR1 LNHDA and CDR2 SQIVND (reference sequence). The length of the CDR3 is 12 residues. V gave up 9 bases and J gave up 6 bases, with 14 bases separating them. CDR3 protein: CASHDRYHGYTF. CDR3 coding DNA: TGTGCCAGCCACGACAGGTATCATGGCTACACCTTC.

This clone was recorded a few times. The chain links TRBV2 to TRBJ2-2; TRBD1 aligns across 7 bases. V was pared by 4 bases and J by 2 bases, with 10 bases of the junction left unmatched. There are 17 residues in the CDR3. Germline V gives CDR1 SNHLY, CDR2 FYNNEI. Here the CDR3 reads CASSGYRDRANTGELFF. For the CDR3, the DNA is TGTGCCAGCAGTGGCTACCGGGACAGAGCCAACACCGGGGAGCTGTTTTTT.

The chain couples TRBV27 to TRBJ1-1; 7 bases fit TRBD1. The V segment lost 10 bases and the J segment 3 bases; nucleotides outside the gene matches: 8. The CDR3 is 13 residues long. Germline CDR1 is MNHEY and CDR2 is SMNVEV (reference sequence). CDR3 in amino acids: CAIRQGWDTEAFF. CDR3 sequence (DNA): TGTGCCATTCGACAGGGCTGGGACACTGAAGCTTTCTTT.

The chain employs TRBV11-2 and TRBJ1-1; 8 bases fit TRBD1. The CDR3 contains 15 residues. V was clipped by 5 bases and J by 4 bases; unmatched bases: 9. Germline assignment: CDR1 SGHAT and CDR2 FQNNGV. The CDR3 DNA sequence: TGTGCCAGCAGCCCCACAGGGGGTTTCGGCACTGAAGCTTTCTTT. Its translation is CASSPTGGFGTEAFF.

The chain carries TRBV7-8 and TRBJ2-1; 8 bases match TRBD2. CDR1 is SGHVS and CDR2 is FQNEAQ in the germline V gene. The length of the CDR3 is 16 residues. With V trimmed by 4 bases and J by 6 bases, 11 bases remained unmatched. The DNA for the CDR3 is TGTGCCAGCAGCTCCCGGGGGGGGGCGGTAGGCAATGAGCAGTTCTTC. Amino acid sequence: CASSSRGGAVGNEQFF.

The rearrangement links TRBV2 to TRBJ2-1; possibly TRBD2 for D (6 bases). This CDR3 has 14 amino acids. V lost 6 bases to trimming and J lost 8 bases, with 17 bases between them. Germline CDR1 reads SNHLY; CDR2 reads FYNNEI. The CDR3 spells CASSRDSSLDEQFF. In nucleotides, the CDR3 is TGTGCCAGCAGCCGGGACTCCTCCCTTGATGAGCAGTTCTTC. Based on the CDR3 plus reference TRBV2 and TRBJ2-1, the full variable domain is EPEVTQTPSHQVTQMGQEVILRCVPISNHLYFYWYRQILGQKVEFLVSFYNNEISEKSEIFDDQFSVERPDGSNFTLKIRSTKLEDSAMYFCASSRDSSLDEQFFGPGTRLTVL.

Worth noting for this clone: Other DNA sequences from this sample encode an identical CDR3 as well. The J gene is TRBJ2-7, the V gene TRBV3-1 (or the pseudogene TRBV3-2); 8 bases fit TRBD2. V was clipped by 4 bases and J by 2 bases; unmatched bases: 4. The CDR3 has 14 amino acids. Looked up from germline, CDR1 is LGHDT and CDR2 is YNNKEL (reference sequence). CDR3 residues: CASSPGGKTYEQYF. The CDR3 bases are TGTGCCAGCAGCCCGGGAGGGAAAACCTACGAGCAGTACTTC.

This chain joins TRBV29-1 and TRBJ2-1, with D possibly being TRBD1 (5 bases). V was pared by 5 bases and J by 4 bases, with 12 bases between. CDR3 size: 13 residues. Germline V gene lookup returns CDR1 SQVTM and CDR2 ANQGSEA. For the CDR3, the DNA is TGCAGCGTTTCTGAAGACAGTTACAATGAGCAGTTCTTC. This encodes CSVSEDSYNEQFF.

The chain couples TRBV5-1 to TRBJ1-1, with 9 bases matching TRBD1. Trimming cost V 9 bases and J 1 base; bases outside gene matches: 7. This CDR3 region has 14 residues. Germline V gene sequence: CDR1 SGHRS, CDR2 YFSETQ. CDR3 region: CATNTGQGNTEAFF. In nucleotides, the CDR3 is TGCGCCACCAATACGGGACAGGGGAACACTGAAGCTTTCTTT.

CDR3 sequence reads: CASSFNQGTDTQYF. The CDR3 DNA reads as TGTGCCAGCAGCTTTAATCAGGGGACAGATACGCAGTATTTT. The rearrangement uses TRBV7-9 and TRBJ2-3; perhaps TRBD1 as D (6 bases). The CDR3 sequence is 14 residues long. The V and J ends lost 3 bases and 3 bases respectively, with 10 bases between them. The germline V gene has CDR1 SEHNR and CDR2 FQNEAQ (reference sequence).

The CDR3 DNA follows: TGCGCCAGCAGCGGGCACAATGAGCAGTTCTTC. Protein: CASSGHNEQFF. V and J are TRBV5-1 and TRBJ2-1; D is unresolved. CDR1 and CDR2 from the germline V gene are SGHRS and YFSETQ. Trimming shortened V by 4 bases and J by 5 bases, and 4 bases separated the two germline ends. This CDR3 is built from 11 residues.

V usage is TRBV7-9 and J usage is TRBJ1-6; D possibly corresponds to TRBD1 (5 bases). Germline loops: CDR1 SEHNR, CDR2 FQNEAQ (reference sequence). This CDR3 spans 15 amino acids. V gave up 3 bases and J gave up 10 bases, with 16 bases separating them. CDR3: CASSLSKGQGSPLHF. CDR3 in DNA: TGTGCCAGCAGCTTGTCTAAGGGCCAGGGATCACCCCTCCACTTT.

This clone appeared many times. The genes are TRBV5-4 and TRBJ2-7; D is unclear. There are 13 residues in the CDR3. In germline, CDR1 is SGHNT, CDR2 YYREEE (reference sequence). The V end lost 5 bases, the J end lost 0 bases, and 9 bases lay between the germline ends. The CDR3 DNA reads TGTGCCAGCAGACAGAAAAGCTCCTACGAGCAGTACTTC. This gives the protein CASRQKSSYEQYF.

The J gene is TRBJ2-1, the V gene TRBV18; 7 nucleotides line up with TRBD1. CDR1 KGHSH and CDR2 LQKENI come from the germline V gene. The V segment lost 5 bases and the J segment 4 bases; nucleotides outside the gene matches: 11. This CDR3 has 16 amino acids. CDR3 DNA: TGTGCCAGCTCATCCACCGGGACAGTCATTTACAATGAGCAGTTCTTC. This encodes CASSSTGTVIYNEQFF. The full variable domain, in which reference TRBV18 and TRBJ2-1 provide the parts outside the CDR3, is NAGVMQNPRHLVRRRGQEARLRCSPMKGHSHVYWYRQLPEEGLKFMVYLQKENIIDESGMPKERFSAEFPKEGPSILRIQQVVRGDSAAYFCASSSTGTVIYNEQFFGPGTRLTVL.

The V gene is TRBV7-9, the J gene TRBJ1-2, with TRBD1 matching over 7 bases. Germline-derived CDR1 and CDR2 are SEHNR and FQNEAQ (reference sequence). V lost 3 bases, J lost 2 bases, and 3 bases stayed unmatched. This CDR3 has 14 residues. The CDR3 nucleotides read TGTGCCAGCAGCTTCAGCAGGGGGAACTATGGCTACACCTTC. As protein: CASSFSRGNYGYTF.

The chain carries TRBV19 and TRBJ1-3; possibly TRBD1 for D (5 bases). Between the trimmed V and J ends, which lost 4 bases and 2 bases, there was a span of 12 bases. Germline values: CDR1 LNHDA, CDR2 SQIVND (reference sequence). The CDR3 spans 15 residues. Written as DNA, the CDR3 is TGTGCCAGTAGTAGCGGGACGGCCCCTGGAAACACCATATATTTT. This encodes CASSSGTAPGNTIYF.

CDR3 sequence reads: CASSPRGGPNEQYF. The CDR3 DNA follows: TGCGCCAGCAGCCCTCGCGGGGGGCCCAACGAGCAGTACTTC. This chain uses TRBV4-1 with TRBJ2-7; 8 bases are shared with TRBD2. Germline CDR1 reads MGHRA; CDR2 reads YSYEKL. J gave up 5 bases and V 4 bases, and 7 bases lay outside the gene matches. The CDR3 contains 14 residues.

The chain couples TRBV19 to TRBJ1-1; maybe TRBD1 (5 bases). The CDR3 is made up of 15 amino acids. Germline loops: CDR1 LNHDA, CDR2 SQIVND (reference sequence). Trimming cost V 0 bases and J 0 bases, with 8 bases left between them. The CDR3 DNA sequence: TGTGCCAGTAGTATAGATTGGGGCATGAACACTGAAGCTTTCTTT. It encodes CASSIDWGMNTEAFF. Full variable domain (missing parts from reference TRBV19 and TRBJ1-1): DGGITQSPKYLFRKEGQNVTLSCEQNLNHDAMYWYRQDPGQGLRLIYYSQIVNDFQKGDIAEGYSVSREKKESFPLTVTSAQKNPTAFYLCASSIDWGMNTEAFFGQGTRLTVV.

The V call is TRBV7-8, the J call TRBJ2-7, with 13 bases identical to TRBD2. Per the germline V gene, CDR1 is SGHVS and CDR2 is FQNEAQ. CDR3 size: 16 residues. The V and J ends lost 3 bases and 0 bases, in that order; junction bases with no gene match: 2. The CDR3 loop is CASSFGTSGNSYEQYF. CDR3 sequence (DNA): TGTGCCAGCAGCTTCGGGACTAGCGGGAACTCCTACGAGCAGTACTTC.

The V gene is TRBV29-1, the J gene TRBJ1-2; 9 bases line up with TRBD1. Unmatched junction bases numbered 13, after V lost 5 bases and J lost 6 bases. Per the germline V gene, CDR1 is SQVTM and CDR2 is ANQGSEA. There are 15 residues in the CDR3. DNA for the CDR3: TGCAGCGTTTTGGATCCCGGACAGGGGATGGATGGCTACACCTTC. Translation: CSVLDPGQGMDGYTF.

The rearrangement joins TRBV21-1 to TRBJ2-3; the D call TRBD1 from the table was never checked on the DNA. TRBV21-1 is noted as a pseudogene. The CDR3 consists of 16 residues. CDR3 sequence reads: CASIQTWTGGVDTQYF. The CDR3 DNA sequence: TGTGCCAGCATCCAAACTTGGACAGGGGGCGTAGATACGCAGTATTTT.